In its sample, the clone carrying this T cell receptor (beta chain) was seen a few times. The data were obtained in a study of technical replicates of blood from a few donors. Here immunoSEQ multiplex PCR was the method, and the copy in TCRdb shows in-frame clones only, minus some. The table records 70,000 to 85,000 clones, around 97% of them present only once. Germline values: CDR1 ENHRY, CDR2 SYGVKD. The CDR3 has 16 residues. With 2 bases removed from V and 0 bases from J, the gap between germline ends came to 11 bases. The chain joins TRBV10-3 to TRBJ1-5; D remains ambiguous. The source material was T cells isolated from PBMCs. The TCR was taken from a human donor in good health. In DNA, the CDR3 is TGTGCCATCAGTGAGCCAAGCTACTTTAGCAATCAGCCCCAGCATTTT. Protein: CAISEPSYFSNQPQHF.